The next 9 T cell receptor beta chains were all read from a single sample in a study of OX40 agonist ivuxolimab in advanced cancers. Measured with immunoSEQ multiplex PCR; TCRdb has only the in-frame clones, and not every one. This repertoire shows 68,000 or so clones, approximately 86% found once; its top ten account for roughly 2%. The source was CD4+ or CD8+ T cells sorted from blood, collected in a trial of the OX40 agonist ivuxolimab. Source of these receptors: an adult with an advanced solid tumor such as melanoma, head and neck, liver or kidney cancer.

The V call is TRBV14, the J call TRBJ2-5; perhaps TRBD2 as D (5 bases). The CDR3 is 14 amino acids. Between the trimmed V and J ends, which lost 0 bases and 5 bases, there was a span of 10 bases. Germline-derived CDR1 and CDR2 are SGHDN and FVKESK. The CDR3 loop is CASSQDPRGETQYF. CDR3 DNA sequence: TGTGCCAGCAGCCAAGACCCTAGAGGGGAGACCCAGTACTTC.

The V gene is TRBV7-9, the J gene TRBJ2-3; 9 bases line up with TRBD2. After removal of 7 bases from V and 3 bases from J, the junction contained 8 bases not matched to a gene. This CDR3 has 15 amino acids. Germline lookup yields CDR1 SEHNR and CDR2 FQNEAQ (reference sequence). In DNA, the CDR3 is TGTGCCAGCACCGATCGCAGCGGGGGGACAGATACGCAGTATTTT. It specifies CASTDRSGGTDTQYF.

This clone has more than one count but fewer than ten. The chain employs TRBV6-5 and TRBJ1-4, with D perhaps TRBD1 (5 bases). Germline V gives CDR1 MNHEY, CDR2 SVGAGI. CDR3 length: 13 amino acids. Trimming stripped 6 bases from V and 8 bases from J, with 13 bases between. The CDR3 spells CASRGMTVEKLFF. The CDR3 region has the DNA TGTGCCAGCAGAGGGATGACAGTGGAAAAACTGTTTTTT.

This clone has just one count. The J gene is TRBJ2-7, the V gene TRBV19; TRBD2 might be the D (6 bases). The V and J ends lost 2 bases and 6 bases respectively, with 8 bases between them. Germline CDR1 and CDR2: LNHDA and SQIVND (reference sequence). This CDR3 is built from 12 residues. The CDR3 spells CASSIRGGEQYF. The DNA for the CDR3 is TGTGCCAGTAGTATACGGGGAGGCGAGCAGTACTTC.

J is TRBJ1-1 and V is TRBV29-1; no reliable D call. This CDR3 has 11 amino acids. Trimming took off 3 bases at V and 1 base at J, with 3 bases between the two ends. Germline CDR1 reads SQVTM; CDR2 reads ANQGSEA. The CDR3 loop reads CSVEQNTEAFF. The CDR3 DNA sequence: TGCAGCGTTGAGCAGAACACTGAAGCTTTCTTT.

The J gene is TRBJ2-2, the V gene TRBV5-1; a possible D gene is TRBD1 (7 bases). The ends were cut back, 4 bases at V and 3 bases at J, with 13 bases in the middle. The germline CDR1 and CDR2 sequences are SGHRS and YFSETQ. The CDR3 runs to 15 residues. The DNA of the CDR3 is TGCGCCAGCAGCATTCAGGGGGGCGACACCGGGGAGCTGTTTTTT. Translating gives CASSIQGGDTGELFF. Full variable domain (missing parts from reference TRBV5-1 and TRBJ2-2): KAGVTQTPRYLIKTRGQQVTLSCSPISGHRSVSWYQQTPGQGLQFLFEYFSETQRNKGNFPGRFSGRQFSNSRSEMNVSTLELGDSALYLCASSIQGGDTGELFFGEGSRLTVL.

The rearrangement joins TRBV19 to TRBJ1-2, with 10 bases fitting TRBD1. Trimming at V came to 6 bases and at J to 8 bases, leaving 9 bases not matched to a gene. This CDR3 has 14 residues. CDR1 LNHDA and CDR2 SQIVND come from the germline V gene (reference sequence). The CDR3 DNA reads TGTGCCAGTAGCCCTGGGACAGGGGTAGAGGGCTACACCTTC. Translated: CASSPGTGVEGYTF.

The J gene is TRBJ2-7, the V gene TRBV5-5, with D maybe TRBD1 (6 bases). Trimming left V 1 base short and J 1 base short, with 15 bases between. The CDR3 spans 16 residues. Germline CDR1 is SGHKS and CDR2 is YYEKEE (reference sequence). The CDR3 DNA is TGTGCCAGCAGCTTGTTATTAAGGGGGAATTCCTACGAGCAGTACTTC. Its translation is CASSLLLRGNSYEQYF. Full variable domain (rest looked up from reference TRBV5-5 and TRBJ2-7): DAGVTQSPTHLIKTRGQQVTLRCSPISGHKSVSWYQQVLGQGPQFIFQYYEKEERGRGNFPDRFSARQFPNYSSELNVNALLLGDSALYLCASSLLLRGNSYEQYFGPGTRLTVT.

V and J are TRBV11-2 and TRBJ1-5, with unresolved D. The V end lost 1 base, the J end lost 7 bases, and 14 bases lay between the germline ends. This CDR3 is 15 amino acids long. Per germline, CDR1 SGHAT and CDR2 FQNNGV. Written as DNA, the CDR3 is TGTGCCAGCAGCTTAGGTCCTGGGTTCGAACAGCCCCAGCATTTT. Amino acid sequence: CASSLGPGFEQPQHF. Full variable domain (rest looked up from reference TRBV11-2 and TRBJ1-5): EAGVAQSPRYKIIEKRQSVAFWCNPISGHATLYWYQQILGQGPKLLIQFQNNGVVDDSQLPKDRFSAERLKGVDSTLKIQPAKLEDSAVYLCASSLGPGFEQPQHFGDGTRLSIL.